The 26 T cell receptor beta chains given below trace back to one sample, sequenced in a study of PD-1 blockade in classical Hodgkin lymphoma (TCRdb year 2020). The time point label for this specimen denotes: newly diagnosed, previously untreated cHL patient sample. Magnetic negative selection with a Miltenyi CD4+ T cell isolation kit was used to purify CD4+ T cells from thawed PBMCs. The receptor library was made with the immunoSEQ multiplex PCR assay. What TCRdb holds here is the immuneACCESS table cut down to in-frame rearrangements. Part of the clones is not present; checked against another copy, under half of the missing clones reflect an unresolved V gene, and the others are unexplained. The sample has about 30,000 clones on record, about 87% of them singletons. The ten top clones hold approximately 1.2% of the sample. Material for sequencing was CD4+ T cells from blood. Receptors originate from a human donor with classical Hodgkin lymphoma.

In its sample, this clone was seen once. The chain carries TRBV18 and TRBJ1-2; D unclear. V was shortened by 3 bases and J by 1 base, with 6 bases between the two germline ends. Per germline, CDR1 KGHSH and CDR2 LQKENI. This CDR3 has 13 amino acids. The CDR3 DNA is TGTGCCAGCTCACCCCAGGTTAACTATGGCTACACCTTC. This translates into CASSPQVNYGYTF.

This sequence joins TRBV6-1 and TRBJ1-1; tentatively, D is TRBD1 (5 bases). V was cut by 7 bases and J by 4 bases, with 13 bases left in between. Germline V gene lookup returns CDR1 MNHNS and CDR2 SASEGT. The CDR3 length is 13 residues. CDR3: CASKGPGSTEAFF. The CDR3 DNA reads TGTGCCAGCAAGGGCCCAGGGAGCACTGAAGCTTTCTTT.

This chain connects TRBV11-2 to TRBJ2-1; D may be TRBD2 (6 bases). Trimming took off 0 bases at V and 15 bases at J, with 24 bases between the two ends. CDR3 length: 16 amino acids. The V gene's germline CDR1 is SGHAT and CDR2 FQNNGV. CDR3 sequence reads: CASSLDRDGTATSLFF. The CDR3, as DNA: TGTGCCAGCAGCTTAGACAGGGATGGGACTGCCACCTCGTTGTTCTTC.

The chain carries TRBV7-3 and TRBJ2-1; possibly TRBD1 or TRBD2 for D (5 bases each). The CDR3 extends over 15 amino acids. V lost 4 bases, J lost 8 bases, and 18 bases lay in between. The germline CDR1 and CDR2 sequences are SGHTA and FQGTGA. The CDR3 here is CASSSGSGRAHEQFF. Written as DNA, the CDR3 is TGTGCCAGCAGCTCAGGGAGTGGCCGGGCGCATGAGCAGTTCTTC.

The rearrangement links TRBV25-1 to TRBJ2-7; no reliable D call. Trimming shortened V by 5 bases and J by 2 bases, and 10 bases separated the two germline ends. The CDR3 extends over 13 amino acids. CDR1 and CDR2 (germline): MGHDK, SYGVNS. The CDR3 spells CASSPASTYEQYV. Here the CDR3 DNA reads TGTGCCAGCAGTCCGGCTTCAACCTACGAGCAGTACGTC.

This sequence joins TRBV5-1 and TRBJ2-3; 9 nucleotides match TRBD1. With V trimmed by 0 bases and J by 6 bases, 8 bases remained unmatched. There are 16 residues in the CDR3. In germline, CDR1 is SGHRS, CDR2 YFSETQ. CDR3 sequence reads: CASSLDRGQIGDTQYF. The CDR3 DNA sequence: TGCGCCAGCAGCTTGGACAGGGGGCAGATCGGGGATACGCAGTATTTT. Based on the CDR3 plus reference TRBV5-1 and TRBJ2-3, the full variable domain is KAGVTQTPRYLIKTRGQQVTLSCSPISGHRSVSWYQQTPGQGLQFLFEYFSETQRNKGNFPGRFSGRQFSNSRSEMNVSTLELGDSALYLCASSLDRGQIGDTQYFGPGTRLTVL.

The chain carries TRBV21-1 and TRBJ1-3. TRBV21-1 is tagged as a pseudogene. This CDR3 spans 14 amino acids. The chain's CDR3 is CASSNPATGNTIYF. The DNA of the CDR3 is TGTGCCAGCAGCAACCCCGCCACTGGAAACACCATATATTTT.

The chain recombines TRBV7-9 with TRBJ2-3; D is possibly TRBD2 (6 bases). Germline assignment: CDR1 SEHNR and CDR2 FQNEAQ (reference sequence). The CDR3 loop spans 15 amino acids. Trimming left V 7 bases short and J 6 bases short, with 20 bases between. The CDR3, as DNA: TGTGCCAGCACCCCGGGCGGGATCTTTGGGGATACGCAGTATTTT. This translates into CASTPGGIFGDTQYF.

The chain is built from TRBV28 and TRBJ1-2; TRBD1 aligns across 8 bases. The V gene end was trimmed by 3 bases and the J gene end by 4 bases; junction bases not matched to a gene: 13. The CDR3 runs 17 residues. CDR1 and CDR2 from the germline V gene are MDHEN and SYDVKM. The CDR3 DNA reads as TGTGCCAGCAGTTTGACAGTAGGAGACAGGGGCTCCTATGGCTACACCTTC. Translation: CASSLTVGDRGSYGYTF.

CDR3 in amino acids: CASSSGPLEQYF. Written as DNA, the CDR3 is TGTGCCAGCAGTTCCGGCCCCCTCGAGCAGTACTTC. The V and J genes are TRBV28 and TRBJ2-7; D is ambiguous. CDR1 and CDR2 from the germline V gene are MDHEN and SYDVKM. The germline V and J ends were trimmed by 4 bases and 6 bases, with 10 bases remaining between them. There are 12 residues in the CDR3.

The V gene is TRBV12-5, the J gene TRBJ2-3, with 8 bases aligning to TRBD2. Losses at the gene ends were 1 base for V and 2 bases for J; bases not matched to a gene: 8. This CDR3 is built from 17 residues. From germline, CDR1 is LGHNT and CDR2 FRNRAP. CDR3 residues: CASGLGVVAGNTDTQYF. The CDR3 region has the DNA TGTGCTAGTGGTTTGGGAGTGGTAGCGGGGAACACAGATACGCAGTATTTT.

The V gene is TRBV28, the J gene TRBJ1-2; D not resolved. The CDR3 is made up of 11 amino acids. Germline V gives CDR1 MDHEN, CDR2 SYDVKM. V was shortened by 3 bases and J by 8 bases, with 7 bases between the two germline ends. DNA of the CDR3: TGTGCCAGCAGTTTGCAATTCGGCTACACCTTC. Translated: CASSLQFGYTF.

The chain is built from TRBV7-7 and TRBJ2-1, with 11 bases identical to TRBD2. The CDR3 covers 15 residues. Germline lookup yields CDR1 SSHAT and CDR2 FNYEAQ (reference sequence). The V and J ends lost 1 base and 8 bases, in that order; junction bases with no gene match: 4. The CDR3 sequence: CASSLELAGADEQFF. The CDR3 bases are TGTGCCAGCAGCTTAGAACTAGCGGGAGCTGATGAGCAGTTCTTC.

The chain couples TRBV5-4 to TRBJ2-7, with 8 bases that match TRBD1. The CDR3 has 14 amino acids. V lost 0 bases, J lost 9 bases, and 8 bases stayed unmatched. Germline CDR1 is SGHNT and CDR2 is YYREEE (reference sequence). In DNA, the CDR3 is TGTGCCAGCAGCTTGGTGGGACAGGCCTCGGGGCAGTACTTC. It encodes CASSLVGQASGQYF.

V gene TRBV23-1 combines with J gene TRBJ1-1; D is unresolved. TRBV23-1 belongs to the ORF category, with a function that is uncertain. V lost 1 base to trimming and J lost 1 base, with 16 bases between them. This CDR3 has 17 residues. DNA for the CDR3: TGCGCCAGCAGTCAATTAATCGGGTCGGGGAAGAACACTGAAGCTTTCTTT. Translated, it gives CASSQLIGSGKNTEAFF.

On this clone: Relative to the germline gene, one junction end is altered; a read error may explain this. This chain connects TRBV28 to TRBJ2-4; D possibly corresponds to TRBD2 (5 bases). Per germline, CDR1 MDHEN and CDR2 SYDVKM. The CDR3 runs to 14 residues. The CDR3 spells CASSSLRGFAFQDF. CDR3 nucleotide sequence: TGTGCCAGCAGTTCCCTCCGAGGGTTCGCGTTTCAGGACTTC. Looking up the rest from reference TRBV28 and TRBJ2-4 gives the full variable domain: DVKVTQSSRYLVKRTGEKVFLECVQDMDHENMFWYRQDPGLGLRLIYFSYDVKMKEKGDIPEGYSVSREKKERFSLILESASTNQTSMYLCASSSLRGFAFQDFGAGTRLSVL.

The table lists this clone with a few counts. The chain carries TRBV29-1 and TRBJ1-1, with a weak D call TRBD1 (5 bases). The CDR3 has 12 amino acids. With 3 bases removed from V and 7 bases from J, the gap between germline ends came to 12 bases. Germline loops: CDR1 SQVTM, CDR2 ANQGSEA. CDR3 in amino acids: CSVDGGLDEAFF. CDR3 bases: TGCAGCGTTGATGGGGGTTTGGATGAAGCTTTCTTT.

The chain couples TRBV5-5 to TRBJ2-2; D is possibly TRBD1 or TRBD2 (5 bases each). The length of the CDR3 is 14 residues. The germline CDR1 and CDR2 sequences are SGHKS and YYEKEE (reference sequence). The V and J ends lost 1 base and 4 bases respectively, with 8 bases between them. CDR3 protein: CASSLLGTTGELFF. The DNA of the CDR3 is TGTGCCAGCAGCTTGTTAGGGACCACCGGGGAGCTGTTTTTT.

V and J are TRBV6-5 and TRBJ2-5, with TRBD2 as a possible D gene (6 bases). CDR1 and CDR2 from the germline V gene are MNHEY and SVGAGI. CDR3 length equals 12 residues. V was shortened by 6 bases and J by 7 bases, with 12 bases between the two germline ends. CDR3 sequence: CASSQDGGTQYF. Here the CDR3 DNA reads TGTGCCAGCAGCCAGGACGGGGGGACCCAGTACTTC.

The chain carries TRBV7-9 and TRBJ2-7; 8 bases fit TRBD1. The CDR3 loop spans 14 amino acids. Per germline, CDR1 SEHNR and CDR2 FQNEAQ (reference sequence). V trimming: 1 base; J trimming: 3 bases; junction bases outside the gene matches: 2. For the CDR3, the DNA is TGTGCCAGCAGCTTAGTGGACAGGGACTACGAGCAGTACTTC. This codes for CASSLVDRDYEQYF.

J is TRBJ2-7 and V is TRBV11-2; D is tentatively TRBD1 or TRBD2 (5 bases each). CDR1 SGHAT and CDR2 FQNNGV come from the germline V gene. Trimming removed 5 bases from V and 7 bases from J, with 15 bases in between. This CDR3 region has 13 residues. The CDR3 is CASSEGRPAEQYV. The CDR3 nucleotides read TGTGCCAGCAGCGAGGGGCGGCCAGCGGAGCAGTACGTC.

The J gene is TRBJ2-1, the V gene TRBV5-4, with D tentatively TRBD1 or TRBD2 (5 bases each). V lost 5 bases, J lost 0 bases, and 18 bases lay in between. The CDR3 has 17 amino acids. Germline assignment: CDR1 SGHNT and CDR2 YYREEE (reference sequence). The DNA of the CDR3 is TGTGCCAGCAGTGCCGGGACCCCTGGGAGCTCCTACAATGAGCAGTTCTTC. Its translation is CASSAGTPGSSYNEQFF. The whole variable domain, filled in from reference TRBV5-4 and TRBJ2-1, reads ETGVTQSPTHLIKTRGQQVTLRCSSQSGHNTVSWYQQALGQGPQFIFQYYREEENGRGNFPPRFSGLQFPNYSSELNVNALELDDSALYLCASSAGTPGSSYNEQFFGPGTRLTVL.

CDR3 residues: CASTRGGTGPYNEQFF. The CDR3 DNA reads TGTGCCAGCACTCGGGGGGGGACAGGGCCCTACAATGAGCAGTTCTTC. The chain joins TRBV2 to TRBJ2-1, with D possibly matching TRBD1 (9 bases). V shed 7 bases and J shed 2 bases, with 18 bases lying between them. The V gene's germline CDR1 is SNHLY and CDR2 FYNNEI. CDR3 length: 16 residues.

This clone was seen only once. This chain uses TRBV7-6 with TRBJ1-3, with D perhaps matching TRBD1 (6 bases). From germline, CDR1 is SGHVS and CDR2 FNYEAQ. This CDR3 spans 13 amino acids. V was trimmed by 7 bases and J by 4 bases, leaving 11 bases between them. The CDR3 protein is CASKLQGGNTIYF. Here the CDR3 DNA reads TGTGCCAGCAAGCTACAGGGCGGAAACACCATATATTTT.

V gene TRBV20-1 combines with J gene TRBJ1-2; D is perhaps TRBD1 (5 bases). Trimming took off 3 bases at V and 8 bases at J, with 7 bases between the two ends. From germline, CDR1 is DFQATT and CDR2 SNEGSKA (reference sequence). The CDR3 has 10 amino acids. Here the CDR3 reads CSASRGGYTF. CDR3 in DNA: TGCAGTGCTAGCCGGGGCGGCTACACCTTC.

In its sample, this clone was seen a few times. Written as DNA, the CDR3 is TGTGCCAGCAGCGTAGATGGTAGCAATCAGCCCCAGCATTTT. Translated, it gives CASSVDGSNQPQHF. The rearrangement links TRBV9 to TRBJ1-5; D unresolved. There are 14 residues in the CDR3. Germline loops: CDR1 SGDLS, CDR2 YYNGEE. Between the trimmed V and J ends, which lost 0 bases and 0 bases, there was a span of 4 bases. Looking up the rest from reference TRBV9 and TRBJ1-5 gives the full variable domain: DSGVTQTPKHLITATGQRVTLRCSPRSGDLSVYWYQQSLDQGLQFLIQYYNGEERAKGNILERFSAQQFPDLHSELNLSSLELGDSALYFCASSVDGSNQPQHFGDGTRLSIL.